The clone carrying this T cell receptor (beta chain) was detected once. This record comes from a study of cytomegalovirus exposure and HLA in healthy donors. The CDR3 sequence is 17 residues long. Looked up from germline, CDR1 is SQVTM and CDR2 is ANQGSEA. Trimming took 7 bases from V and 3 from J, leaving 27 bases between them. The PCR employed 60 Vbeta primers together with 13 Jbeta primers. The protocol was immunoSEQ multiplex PCR, while the TCRdb copy is restricted to in-frame clones and leaves out a portion. The sample has 100,000 to 150,000 clones, 80% to 90% seen once. The source material was PBMCs. The chain couples TRBV29-1 to TRBJ1-1, with D unclear. The clonotype comes from a woman in her forties in good health and CMV-seropositive. The CDR3 DNA reads as TGCAGCGCTGGGTCATTTATTAGGAGCACGATAGACACTGAAGCTTTCTTT. Translating gives CSAGSFIRSTIDTEAFF.